This T cell receptor (beta chain) was identified during a study of blood T cell repertoires in COVID-19. From germline, CDR1 is SGHDT and CDR2 YYEEEE. There are 12 residues in the CDR3. V dropped 1 base and J dropped 11 bases, with 7 bases sitting between them. Authors' processing steps: Using reference gene primer amplification, nucleated cell counts were estimated. The data were produced by immunoSEQ multiplex PCR, yet TCRdb's version contains in-frame clones alone and is incomplete. That table furnishes V, J and clone size, whereas the DNA furnished D and trimming. The table shows under 150,000 clones, with approximately 84% occurring only once.

The chain uses TRBV5-6 and TRBJ1-6; D gene uncertain. This receptor was obtained from a woman aged 45 to 65 who had recovered from COVID-19. Sequenced: peripheral blood. The CDR3 spells CASSLWETPLHF. CDR3 bases: TGTGCCAGCAGCTTGTGGGAGACACCCCTCCACTTT.